Each of the 30 T cell receptor beta chains below was sequenced from the same sample in a study of blood T cell repertoires in COVID-19. Produced via immunoSEQ multiplex PCR; TCRdb's table is partial and in-frame only. The data contain 210,000 or so clones, about 90% of them singletons. The specimen was peripheral blood. These receptors all stem from a man under 40 with acute or convalescent COVID-19.

The rearrangement joins TRBV5-1 to TRBJ2-6, with D perhaps TRBD1 (7 bases). The germline V gene has CDR1 SGHRS and CDR2 YFSETQ. V was clipped by 4 bases and J by 1 base, with 15 bases between them. The CDR3 sequence is 17 residues long. CDR3 in DNA: TGCGCCAGCAGCCCCCGGGCAGGGGGGTCTGGGGCCAACGTCCTGACTTTC. This codes for CASSPRAGGSGANVLTF.

The V and J genes are TRBV6-5 and TRBJ2-1, with 8 bases aligning to TRBD2. The CDR3 has 16 residues. Germline-derived CDR1 and CDR2 are MNHEY and SVGAGI. The junction had 6 bases not matched to a gene; V was cut back by 2 bases and J by 3 bases. The CDR3, as DNA: TGTGCCAGCAGTTACCGAAGCGGGAGCAACTACAATGAGCAGTTCTTC. This translates into CASSYRSGSNYNEQFF.

V is TRBV19 and J is TRBJ1-6; D remains ambiguous. The CDR3 runs to 15 residues. Germline V gene data show CDR1 as LNHDA and CDR2 as SQIVND (reference sequence). V dropped 5 bases and J dropped 0 bases, with 8 bases sitting between them. The CDR3 region is CASSFRSSYNSPLHF. The CDR3 DNA reads as TGTGCCAGTAGTTTTCGCAGCTCCTATAATTCACCCCTCCACTTT. Variable domain in full (rest from reference TRBV19 and TRBJ1-6): DGGITQSPKYLFRKEGQNVTLSCEQNLNHDAMYWYRQDPGQGLRLIYYSQIVNDFQKGDIAEGYSVSREKKESFPLTVTSAQKNPTAFYLCASSFRSSYNSPLHFGNGTRLTVT.

The chain is built from TRBV5-1 and TRBJ2-2; D unclear. The CDR3 runs 14 residues. Trimming left V 1 base short and J 1 base short, with 5 bases between. Germline V gene data show CDR1 as SGHRS and CDR2 as YFSETQ. This CDR3 is CASSLMRNTGELFF. The CDR3 nucleotides read TGCGCCAGCAGCTTGATGCGGAACACCGGGGAGCTGTTTTTT.

This clone was picked up one time. The chain recombines TRBV3-1 (or the pseudogene TRBV3-2) with TRBJ2-5; 8 positions match TRBD1. The CDR3 is made up of 17 amino acids. V was pared by 3 bases and J by 5 bases, with 14 bases of the junction left unmatched. The germline V gene encodes CDR1 LGHDT and CDR2 YNNKEL (reference sequence). CDR3 loop: CASSHPRRQGARETQYF. In DNA form, the CDR3 reads TGTGCCAGCAGCCACCCGCGACGGCAGGGGGCGCGGGAGACCCAGTACTTC.

This chain connects TRBV5-8 to TRBJ2-3; 7 nucleotides agree with TRBD1. V lost 7 bases, J lost 0 bases, and 2 bases stayed unmatched. The CDR3 spans 13 residues. The germline V gene has CDR1 SGHTS and CDR2 YDEGEE. The chain's CDR3 is CASGDSSTDTQYF. Written as DNA, the CDR3 is TGTGCCAGCGGGGACAGTAGCACAGATACGCAGTATTTT.

The CDR3 spells CASRYQMNTEAFF. In DNA, the CDR3 is TGCGCCAGCAGATACCAGATGAACACTGAAGCTTTCTTT. The chain joins TRBV5-1 to TRBJ1-1; the D is unclear. V dropped 5 bases and J dropped 0 bases, with 8 bases sitting between them. The CDR3 is 13 residues long. In germline, CDR1 is SGHRS, CDR2 YFSETQ. The variable domain in full, with the rest retrieved from reference TRBV5-1 and TRBJ1-1, is KAGVTQTPRYLIKTRGQQVTLSCSPISGHRSVSWYQQTPGQGLQFLFEYFSETQRNKGNFPGRFSGRQFSNSRSEMNVSTLELGDSALYLCASRYQMNTEAFFGQGTRLTVV.

The rearrangement joins TRBV27 to TRBJ2-3; tentatively, D is TRBD1 (6 bases). The V end was cut by 4 bases, the J end by 5 bases, with 7 bases between. Germline CDR1 reads MNHEY; CDR2 reads SMNVEV (reference sequence). This CDR3 has 12 amino acids. The CDR3, as DNA: TGTGCCAGCAGTTCCAGGGGAGATACGCAGTATTTT. Translating it yields CASSSRGDTQYF.

The chain couples TRBV5-1 to TRBJ1-6, with a possible D match to TRBD1 (5 bases). V was pared by 4 bases and J by 10 bases, with 21 bases between. Germline CDR1 reads SGHRS; CDR2 reads YFSETQ. CDR3 length equals 16 residues. In DNA form, the CDR3 reads TGCGCCAGCAGCCCTCAAATCAGGGTGGGGAACTCACCCCTCCACTTT. Protein sequence: CASSPQIRVGNSPLHF.

CDR3 region: CASSPHPPGPRGTGELFF. The CDR3 nucleotides read TGTGCCAGCAGCCCCCACCCCCCGGGCCCAAGGGGTACCGGGGAGCTGTTTTTT. This chain uses TRBV5-5 with TRBJ2-2; D may be TRBD1 (5 bases). This CDR3 comprises 18 residues. Germline-derived CDR1 and CDR2 are SGHKS and YYEKEE (reference sequence). Trimming took 4 bases from V and 5 from J, leaving 24 bases between them.

The rearrangement joins TRBV6-1 to TRBJ2-1; 13 bases map to TRBD2. Looked up from germline, CDR1 is MNHNS and CDR2 is SASEGT. This CDR3 is built from 16 residues. The junction had 4 bases not matched to a gene; V was cut back by 6 bases and J by 2 bases. In nucleotides, the CDR3 is TGTGCCAGCAGGGAACTAGCGGGAGGGGCCTACAATGAGCAGTTCTTC. This gives the protein CASRELAGGAYNEQFF.

The chain combines TRBV28 with TRBJ2-1; 7 nucleotides line up with TRBD2. Germline assignment: CDR1 MDHEN and CDR2 SYDVKM. The CDR3 length is 18 residues. The V segment lost 5 bases and the J segment 3 bases; nucleotides outside the gene matches: 16. Here the CDR3 DNA reads TGTGCCAGCAGTCGTCCTCAATCCTCTAGCGGATACTACAATGAGCAGTTCTTC. Translation: CASSRPQSSSGYYNEQFF.

The chain joins TRBV28 to TRBJ1-3, with TRBD1 matching over 7 bases. Germline V gene data show CDR1 as MDHEN and CDR2 as SYDVKM. The ends lost 3 bases at V and 5 bases at J; junction bases unmatched: 4. The CDR3 extends over 14 amino acids. CDR3 bases: TGTGCCAGCAGTTTCCGACAGGGAAGAAACACCATATATTTT. Encoded protein: CASSFRQGRNTIYF.

V usage is TRBV28 and J usage is TRBJ2-5, with TRBD1 as a possible D gene (6 bases). The germline gives CDR1 MDHEN, CDR2 SYDVKM. CDR3 length: 14 amino acids. The V and J ends lost 8 bases and 4 bases respectively, with 17 bases between them. CDR3 residues: CASFRDNRVETQYF. The CDR3 DNA reads as TGTGCCAGCTTTAGGGACAACAGAGTAGAGACCCAGTACTTC.

The chain has TRBV28 and TRBJ2-7; D not resolved. V gave up 6 bases and J gave up 0 bases, with 12 bases separating them. This CDR3 has 14 amino acids. Germline CDR1 is MDHEN and CDR2 is SYDVKM. CDR3 in amino acids: CASSRNEDSYEQYF. CDR3 nucleotides: TGTGCCAGCAGCCGCAATGAGGACTCCTACGAGCAGTACTTC.

This chain joins TRBV28 and TRBJ2-1; 7 bases match TRBD1. The CDR3 length is 14 residues. The germline gives CDR1 MDHEN, CDR2 SYDVKM. The V and J ends lost 5 bases and 6 bases, in that order; junction bases with no gene match: 7. Written as DNA, the CDR3 is TGTGCCAGCAGTAAACGACAGGGTCCCAATGAGCAGTTCTTC. Its protein product is CASSKRQGPNEQFF.

This clone was seen only a few times. This CDR3 reads CASRTVLYGYTF. DNA of the CDR3: TGTGCCAGCAGGACAGTTCTTTATGGCTACACCTTC. The chain couples TRBV27 to TRBJ1-2, with D maybe TRBD1 (5 bases). The V and J ends lost 6 bases and 5 bases respectively, with 10 bases between them. This CDR3 is built from 12 residues. Germline V lookup: CDR1 MNHEY, CDR2 SMNVEV (reference sequence).

V is TRBV4-1 and J is TRBJ1-6; D remains unclear. The CDR3 is 14 amino acids. Germline V gives CDR1 MGHRA, CDR2 YSYEKL. V was clipped by 3 bases and J by 4 bases, with 7 bases between them. The CDR3 region is CASSQTQYNSPLHF. CDR3 in DNA: TGCGCCAGCAGCCAGACTCAGTATAATTCACCCCTCCACTTT.

J is TRBJ1-5 and V is TRBV6-6; 8 bases match TRBD1. Germline V CDR1 and CDR2: MNHNY, SVGAGI (reference sequence). CDR3 length equals 15 residues. Unmatched junction bases numbered 4, after V lost 6 bases and J lost 0 bases. The CDR3: CASSRTGLSNQPQHF. The CDR3 nucleotides read TGTGCCAGCAGCCGGACAGGGCTTAGCAATCAGCCCCAGCATTTT.

The chain joins TRBV28 to TRBJ2-4; D possibly corresponds to TRBD1 (6 bases). CDR1 MDHEN and CDR2 SYDVKM come from the germline V gene. The length of the CDR3 is 16 residues. With 3 bases removed from V and 7 bases from J, the gap between germline ends came to 19 bases. The CDR3 DNA is TGTGCCAGCAGTTTTTGGACAGAGAAAGCAGGGAACATTCAGTACTTC. Its protein product is CASSFWTEKAGNIQYF.

The CDR3 region is CASSQGHGVLNTEAFF. The CDR3 DNA reads as TGCGCCAGCAGCCAAGGCCATGGAGTCTTGAACACTGAAGCTTTCTTT. The chain carries TRBV4-1 and TRBJ1-1, with D uncertain. CDR3 length: 16 residues. Between the trimmed V and J ends, which lost 1 base and 0 bases, there was a span of 12 bases. Germline V CDR1 and CDR2: MGHRA, YSYEKL.

This chain connects TRBV28 to TRBJ1-1; the D gene is possibly TRBD1 (5 bases). Trimming shortened V by 8 bases and J by 2 bases, and 18 bases separated the two germline ends. Germline values: CDR1 MDHEN, CDR2 SYDVKM. The CDR3 is 15 residues long. CDR3 DNA: TGTGCCAGCGATCTTCCCCGGGGGGATAACACTGAAGCTTTCTTT. It codes for CASDLPRGDNTEAFF.

The rearrangement uses TRBV10-1 and TRBJ2-3; tentatively, D is TRBD2 (5 bases). Germline V gene sequence: CDR1 WNHNN, CDR2 SYGVQD (reference sequence). This CDR3 is 14 amino acids long. V shed 0 bases and J shed 4 bases, with 8 bases lying between them. This CDR3 reads CASSESRAPDTQYF. The DNA for the CDR3 is TGCGCCAGCAGTGAGTCGAGGGCACCAGATACGCAGTATTTT.

This clone has a single count. This sequence joins TRBV11-2 and TRBJ2-1, with TRBD1 as a possible D gene (6 bases). The CDR3 spans 17 residues. Trimming took 3 bases from V and 0 from J, leaving 15 bases between them. Germline V gene sequence: CDR1 SGHAT, CDR2 FQNNGV. CDR3 residues: CASSFPGQPSSYNEQFF. The DNA of the CDR3 is TGTGCCAGCAGCTTTCCGGGACAACCGAGCTCCTACAATGAGCAGTTCTTC.

This chain joins TRBV5-1 and TRBJ1-3; 7 bases align to TRBD1. V gave up 2 bases and J gave up 0 bases; unmatched junction bases: 5. This CDR3 comprises 16 residues. The germline V gene encodes CDR1 SGHRS and CDR2 YFSETQ. CDR3 amino acids: CASSFGEGASGNTIYF. The CDR3 DNA reads as TGCGCCAGCAGCTTCGGAGAGGGGGCCTCTGGAAACACCATATATTTT.

V gene TRBV5-5 combines with J gene TRBJ1-1, with 11 positions matching TRBD1. The CDR3 is made up of 16 amino acids. Unmatched junction bases numbered 9, after V lost 1 base and J lost 7 bases. Germline lookup yields CDR1 SGHKS and CDR2 YYEKEE (reference sequence). The CDR3 protein is CASSLRGTGGRVEAFF. The CDR3 nucleotides read TGTGCCAGCAGCTTGCGGGGGACAGGGGGTCGGGTTGAAGCTTTCTTT. Full variable domain (outside the CDR3, taken from reference TRBV5-5 and TRBJ1-1): DAGVTQSPTHLIKTRGQQVTLRCSPISGHKSVSWYQQVLGQGPQFIFQYYEKEERGRGNFPDRFSARQFPNYSSELNVNALLLGDSALYLCASSLRGTGGRVEAFFGQGTRLTVV.

V and J are TRBV27 and TRBJ1-1, with 8 positions matching TRBD1. This CDR3 has 14 amino acids. J lost 5 bases, V lost 7 bases, and 9 bases had no gene match. The germline CDR1 and CDR2 sequences are MNHEY and SMNVEV (reference sequence). The CDR3, as DNA: TGTGCCAGCAACGCCCAGGGGGCACAAACTGAAGCTTTCTTT. It codes for CASNAQGAQTEAFF.

As DNA, the CDR3 is TGCGCCAGCAGCCTTATACCCACAGGGGGAGCTAACTATGGCTACACCTTC. Its protein is CASSLIPTGGANYGYTF. The chain uses TRBV4-1 and TRBJ1-2; the match to TRBD1 covers 8 bases. There are 17 residues in the CDR3. J was trimmed by 0 bases and V by 4 bases; bases with no gene match: 10. The germline V gene encodes CDR1 MGHRA and CDR2 YSYEKL.

The chain combines TRBV18 with TRBJ1-3; D remains ambiguous. V lost 3 bases and J 0 bases, leaving 12 bases between the germline ends. CDR1 is KGHSH and CDR2 is LQKENI in the germline V gene. The CDR3 loop spans 16 amino acids. The CDR3 region has the DNA TGTGCCAGCTCACCGCCGGAGGGTATCTCTGGAAACACCATATATTTT. This translates into CASSPPEGISGNTIYF.

The V call is TRBV7-9, the J call TRBJ2-4; possibly TRBD2 for D (6 bases). V shed 5 bases and J shed 0 bases, with 14 bases lying between them. The CDR3 has 16 amino acids. Germline V gene lookup returns CDR1 SEHNR and CDR2 FQNEAQ (reference sequence). CDR3 coding DNA: TGTGCCAGCAGCAACGGGAGATCTCTAGCCAAAAACATTCAGTACTTC. As protein: CASSNGRSLAKNIQYF.